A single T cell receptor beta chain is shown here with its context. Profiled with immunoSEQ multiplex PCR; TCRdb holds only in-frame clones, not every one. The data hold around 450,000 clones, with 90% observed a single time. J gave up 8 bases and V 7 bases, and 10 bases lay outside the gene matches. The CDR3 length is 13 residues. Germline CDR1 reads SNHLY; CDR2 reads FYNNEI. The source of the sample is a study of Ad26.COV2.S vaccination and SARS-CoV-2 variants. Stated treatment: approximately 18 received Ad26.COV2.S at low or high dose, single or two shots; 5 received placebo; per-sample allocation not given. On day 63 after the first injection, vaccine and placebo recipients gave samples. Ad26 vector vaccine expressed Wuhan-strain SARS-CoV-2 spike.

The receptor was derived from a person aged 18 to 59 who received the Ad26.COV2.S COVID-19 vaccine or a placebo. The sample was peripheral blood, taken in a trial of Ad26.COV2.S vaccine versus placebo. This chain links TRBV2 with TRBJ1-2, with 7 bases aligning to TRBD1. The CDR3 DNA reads TGTGCCAGCACCGGACAGGAACTGAGCGGCTACACCTTC. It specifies CASTGQELSGYTF. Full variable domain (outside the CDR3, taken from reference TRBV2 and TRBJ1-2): EPEVTQTPSHQVTQMGQEVILRCVPISNHLYFYWYRQILGQKVEFLVSFYNNEISEKSEIFDDQFSVERPDGSNFTLKIRSTKLEDSAMYFCASTGQELSGYTFGSGTRLTVV.